This T cell receptor (beta chain) was obtained from a study of CD8 T cells in Susac syndrome. The germline V and J ends were trimmed by 3 bases and 10 bases, with 12 bases remaining between them. The CDR3 totals 12 residues. The RNA, about 0.45 to 1 ug, was put through reverse transcription using random hexamers. The authors amplified TCR beta CDR3 across 54 Vbeta and 13 Jbeta using immunoSEQ multiplex PCR. From the immunoSEQ multiplex PCR reads, TCRdb called clonotypes with MiXCR, one entry per CDR3 protein. The sample lists under 350,000 distinct CDR3 sequences; about 91% were seen once. The multiple sclerosis controls were treatment-naive patients with relapsing-remitting disease that was stable or active. It was negative isolation that provided the CD8+ and CD4+ T cells, whereas TEMRA cells were enriched by FACS.

The chain uses TRBV12-3 or TRBV12-4 and TRBJ1-1; D is undetermined. The source is a human donor with multiple sclerosis. Sequenced input: CD4+ T cells from PBMCs. The CDR3 protein is CASSLIGRAAFF. The CDR3 DNA follows: TGTGCCAGCAGTTTGATCGGCAGAGCAGCTTTCTTT.